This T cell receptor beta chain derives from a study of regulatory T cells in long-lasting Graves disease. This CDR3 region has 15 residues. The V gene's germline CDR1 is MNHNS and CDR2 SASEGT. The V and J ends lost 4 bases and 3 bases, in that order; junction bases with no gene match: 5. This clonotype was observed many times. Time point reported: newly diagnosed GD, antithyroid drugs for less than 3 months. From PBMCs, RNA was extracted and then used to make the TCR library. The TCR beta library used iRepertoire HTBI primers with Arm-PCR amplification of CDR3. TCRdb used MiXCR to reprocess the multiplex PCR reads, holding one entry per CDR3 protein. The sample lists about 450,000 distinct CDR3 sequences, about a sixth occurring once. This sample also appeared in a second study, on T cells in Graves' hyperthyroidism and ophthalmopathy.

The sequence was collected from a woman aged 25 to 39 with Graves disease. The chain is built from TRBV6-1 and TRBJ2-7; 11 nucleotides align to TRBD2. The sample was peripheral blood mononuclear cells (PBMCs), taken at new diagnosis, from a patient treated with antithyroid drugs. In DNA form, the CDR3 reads TGTGCCAGCAGTGCCACTAGCGGGGGTTTCTACGAGCAGTACTTC. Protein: CASSATSGGFYEQYF.